Presented here are 2 T cell receptor beta chains from one specimen sequenced in a study of T cell responses to AZD1222 COVID-19 vaccine. The protocol was immunoSEQ multiplex PCR, while the TCRdb copy is restricted to in-frame clones and leaves out a portion. The sample holds tens of thousands of clones, 75% to 90% seen once. Source: peripheral blood, taken 28 days after the second AZD1222 dose. These receptors were obtained from an adult who received the AZD1222 COVID-19 vaccine.

This rearrangement joins TRBV11-2 to TRBJ2-3; possibly TRBD1 for D (7 bases). There are 15 residues in the CDR3. Germline-derived CDR1 and CDR2 are SGHAT and FQNNGV. V lost 5 bases, J lost 7 bases, and 19 bases lay in between. The CDR3 DNA reads as TGTGCCAGCAGCCCGGGACTTCGGGACAGCAATACGCAGTATTTT. Protein: CASSPGLRDSNTQYF.

The chain is built from TRBV15 and TRBJ1-1; D not resolved. Deletions cut 4 bases from V and 2 bases from J, with 14 bases between. Germline lookup yields CDR1 LNHNV and CDR2 YYDKDF (reference sequence). The CDR3 loop spans 15 amino acids. The CDR3: CATSISVRPNTEAFF. For the CDR3, the DNA is TGTGCCACCAGCATCAGTGTCAGACCCAACACTGAAGCTTTCTTT. Filled out from reference TRBV15 and TRBJ1-1, the complete variable domain reads DAMVIQNPRYQVTQFGKPVTLSCSQTLNHNVMYWYQQKSSQAPKLLFHYYDKDFNNEADTPDNFQSRRPNTSFCFLDIRSPGLGDTAMYLCATSISVRPNTEAFFGQGTRLTVV.